This T cell receptor (beta chain) originates from a study of blood T cell repertoires in COVID-19. V shed 2 bases, J shed 3 bases, and the junction held 5 bases outside the gene matches. This CDR3 has 15 amino acids. Looked up from germline, CDR1 is MDHEN and CDR2 is SYDVKM. The data were produced by immunoSEQ multiplex PCR, yet TCRdb's version contains in-frame clones alone and is incomplete. The repertoire holds approximately 300,000 clones, with more than 85% as singletons. The rearrangement uses TRBV28 and TRBJ2-3, with 7 bases aligning to TRBD2. Sequencing used PBMCs or T cells enriched from blood (not recorded which). The source is a young woman who had recovered from COVID-19. The CDR3 sequence is CASSLGGESTDTQYF. In DNA form, the CDR3 reads TGTGCCAGCAGTTTAGGGGGGGAGTCAACAGATACGCAGTATTTT.